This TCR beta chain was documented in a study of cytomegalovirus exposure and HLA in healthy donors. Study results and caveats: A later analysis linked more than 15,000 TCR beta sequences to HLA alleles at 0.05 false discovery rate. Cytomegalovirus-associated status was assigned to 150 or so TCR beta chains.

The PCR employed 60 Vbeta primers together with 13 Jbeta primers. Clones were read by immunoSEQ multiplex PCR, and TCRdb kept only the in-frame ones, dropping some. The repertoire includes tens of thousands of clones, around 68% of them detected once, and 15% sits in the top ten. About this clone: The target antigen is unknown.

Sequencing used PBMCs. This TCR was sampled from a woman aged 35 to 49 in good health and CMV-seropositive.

This chain's CDR3 is CASSVGQGALNEQFF. The CDR3, as DNA: TGTGCCAGCAGCGTAGGGCAGGGGGCGCTCAATGAGCAGTTCTTC. The chain carries TRBV9 and TRBJ2-1; 8 nucleotides line up with TRBD1. Germline values: CDR1 SGDLS, CDR2 YYNGEE. There are 15 residues in the CDR3. The trim removed 0 bases at V and 6 bases at J, leaving 5 bases unmatched. The entire variable domain, with the rest obtained from reference TRBV9 and TRBJ2-1, is as follows: DSGVTQTPKHLITATGQRVTLRCSPRSGDLSVYWYQQSLDQGLQFLIQYYNGEERAKGNILERFSAQQFPDLHSELNLSSLELGDSALYFCASSVGQGALNEQFFGPGTRLTVL.